What follows are 15 T cell receptor beta chains derived from one specimen sequenced in a study of cytomegalovirus exposure and HLA in healthy donors. The PCR made use of 60 Vbeta and 13 Jbeta primers. The repertoire was sequenced with immunoSEQ multiplex PCR; TCRdb's copy has only in-frame clones and lacks some. Here the sample spans tens of thousands of clones, roughly 80% being singletons. The specimen sequenced was PBMCs. The receptors shown here come from a middle-aged woman in good health and CMV-seropositive.

The rearrangement joins TRBV7-8 to TRBJ2-1; maybe TRBD2 (7 bases). Germline lookup yields CDR1 SGHVS and CDR2 FQNEAQ. V was cut by 3 bases and J by 8 bases, with 14 bases left in between. The CDR3 runs to 14 residues. The CDR3 DNA is TGTGCCAGCAGCTTCCAGGGCGGGGGCTATGAGCAGTTCTTC. It specifies CASSFQGGGYEQFF.

This clone was counted between two and nine times. Written as DNA, the CDR3 is TGCGCCAGCAGTGAGTCGACTCGGGGGAATGGCTACACCTTC. This translates into CASSESTRGNGYTF. The chain carries TRBV10-2 and TRBJ1-2, with D perhaps TRBD1 (5 bases). V lost 0 bases and J lost 6, with 11 bases in between. This CDR3 has 14 amino acids. CDR1 WSHSY and CDR2 SAAADI come from the germline V gene.

The genes are TRBV7-8 and TRBJ2-1; 9 nucleotides align to TRBD1. There are 16 residues in the CDR3. Trimming removed 5 bases from V and 7 bases from J; junction bases left unmatched: 12. Germline lookup yields CDR1 SGHVS and CDR2 FQNEAQ. CDR3 in DNA: TGTGCCAGCAGCCTACTGGACAGGGGAACGACGAATGAGCAGTTCTTC. The encoded protein is CASSLLDRGTTNEQFF.

This clone was recorded a few times. Other DNA sequences in the sample encode the same CDR3. The rearrangement links TRBV19 to TRBJ2-3; 9 bases map to TRBD2. Germline CDR1 LNHDA, CDR2 SQIVND (reference sequence). The CDR3 is 15 residues long. Trimming at V came to 6 bases and at J to 3 bases, leaving 7 bases not matched to a gene. CDR3 amino acids: CASRPSGALTDTQYF. CDR3 coding DNA: TGTGCCAGTAGACCTAGCGGGGCCCTGACAGATACGCAGTATTTT.

The V and J genes are TRBV6-1 and TRBJ2-3; TRBD2 agrees at 11 bases. V was clipped by 2 bases and J by 4 bases; unmatched bases: 2. The CDR3 is made up of 15 amino acids. CDR1 MNHNS and CDR2 SASEGT come from the germline V gene. The CDR3: CASSEFSGGADTQYF. CDR3 sequence (DNA): TGTGCCAGCAGTGAATTTAGCGGGGGGGCAGATACGCAGTATTTT.

As to this clone: The identical CDR3 is also encoded by other nucleotide sequences in the sample. CDR3 sequence reads: CASSLVGGSGNTIYF. CDR3 bases: TGTGCCAGCAGCTTAGTCGGGGGCTCTGGAAACACCATATATTTT. The V gene is TRBV7-2, the J gene TRBJ1-3; D is perhaps TRBD1 (5 bases). The CDR3 is 15 amino acids. Germline assignment: CDR1 SGHTA and CDR2 FQGNSA. Trimming took off 1 base at V and 0 bases at J, with 7 bases between the two ends.

The sample holds a few counts of this clone. The rearrangement links TRBV7-2 to TRBJ1-1; no firm D call. Per the germline V gene, CDR1 is SGHTA and CDR2 is FQGNSA. Trimming removed 5 bases at V and 3 bases at J, with 10 bases between. This CDR3 is built from 13 residues. The CDR3 here is CASSQSTHTEAFF. For the CDR3, the DNA is TGTGCCAGCAGCCAAAGCACCCACACTGAAGCTTTCTTT.

In DNA form, the CDR3 reads TGTGCCAGCAGCATGGGACTAGCGGGGGGAGGTGATACGCAGTATTTT. Translation gives CASSMGLAGGGDTQYF. The chain couples TRBV7-7 to TRBJ2-3; 15 bases are a match to TRBD2. With 5 bases clipped from V and 6 bases from J, the junction kept 6 bases outside the gene matches. The germline CDR1 and CDR2 sequences are SSHAT and FNYEAQ (reference sequence). The CDR3 is 16 amino acids.

This clone was counted only a few times. This chain connects TRBV6-4 to TRBJ1-4; D is possibly TRBD1 (6 bases). The CDR3 covers 14 residues. Germline V gene data show CDR1 as MRHNA and CDR2 as SNTAGT. Trimming pared 3 bases from V and 2 bases from J, leaving 7 bases between. CDR3 DNA: TGTGCCAGCAGTGAGGGGGCGACTAATGAAAAACTGTTTTTT. It yields the protein CASSEGATNEKLFF.

The rearrangement uses TRBV27 and TRBJ2-7, with 7 bases matching TRBD1. With 5 bases clipped from V and 1 base from J, the junction kept 8 bases outside the gene matches. The length of the CDR3 is 15 residues. Germline V lookup: CDR1 MNHEY, CDR2 SMNVEV (reference sequence). The CDR3 sequence is CASSKPPGQSYEQYF. In nucleotides, the CDR3 is TGTGCCAGCAGTAAACCGCCGGGACAGTCCTACGAGCAGTACTTC.

The chain is built from TRBV30 and TRBJ2-3; 7 bases match TRBD2. Trimming at V came to 5 bases and at J to 7 bases, leaving 3 bases not matched to a gene. Germline V gene sequence: CDR1 GTSNPN, CDR2 SVGIG (reference sequence). CDR3 length equals 11 residues. DNA for the CDR3: TGTGCCTGGGTTAGCGGGCATACGCAGTATTTT. Its protein is CAWVSGHTQYF. Variable domain in full (rest from reference TRBV30 and TRBJ2-3): SQTIHQWPATLVQPVGSPLSLECTVEGTSNPNLYWYRQAAGRGLQLLFYSVGIGQISSEVPQNLSASRPQDRQFILSSKKLLLSDSGFYLCAWVSGHTQYFGPGTRLTVL.

V gene TRBV6-5 combines with J gene TRBJ2-1, with 9 bases aligning to TRBD1. The trim removed 4 bases at V and 10 bases at J, leaving 11 bases unmatched. The germline CDR1 and CDR2 sequences are MNHEY and SVGAGI. The CDR3 contains 15 residues. CDR3 loop: CASSSERTGVREQFF. Written as DNA, the CDR3 is TGTGCCAGCAGTTCGGAACGGACAGGGGTTCGGGAGCAGTTCTTC.

This clone was counted a few times. The CDR3 region has the DNA TGTGCCAGTAGTATCAACTCTGGAAACACCATATATTTT. Amino acid sequence: CASSINSGNTIYF. This rearrangement joins TRBV19 to TRBJ1-3; no reliable D call. The germline V gene has CDR1 LNHDA and CDR2 SQIVND (reference sequence). V shed 3 bases and J shed 0 bases, with 3 bases lying between them. The CDR3 is 13 residues long.

The chain joins TRBV5-1 to TRBJ2-2; D is unclear. This CDR3 has 16 residues. V lost 0 bases and J lost 0, with 9 bases in between. Looked up from germline, CDR1 is SGHRS and CDR2 is YFSETQ. CDR3 nucleotide sequence: TGCGCCAGCAGCTTGGCAGTTATCGCGAACACCGGGGAGCTGTTTTTT. Its translation is CASSLAVIANTGELFF. Combining the CDR3 with reference TRBV5-1 and TRBJ2-2 gives the whole variable domain KAGVTQTPRYLIKTRGQQVTLSCSPISGHRSVSWYQQTPGQGLQFLFEYFSETQRNKGNFPGRFSGRQFSNSRSEMNVSTLELGDSALYLCASSLAVIANTGELFFGEGSRLTVL.

This clone has only one observation. CDR3 in amino acids: CASSARGMNTEAFF. CDR3 in DNA: TGTGCCAGCAGTGCCCGGGGGATGAACACTGAAGCTTTCTTT. This chain connects TRBV6-1 to TRBJ1-1; D perhaps matches TRBD1 (5 bases). The CDR3 runs to 14 residues. Germline-derived CDR1 and CDR2 are MNHNS and SASEGT. The V gene lost 4 bases and the J gene lost 0 bases, with 9 bases spanning the gap.